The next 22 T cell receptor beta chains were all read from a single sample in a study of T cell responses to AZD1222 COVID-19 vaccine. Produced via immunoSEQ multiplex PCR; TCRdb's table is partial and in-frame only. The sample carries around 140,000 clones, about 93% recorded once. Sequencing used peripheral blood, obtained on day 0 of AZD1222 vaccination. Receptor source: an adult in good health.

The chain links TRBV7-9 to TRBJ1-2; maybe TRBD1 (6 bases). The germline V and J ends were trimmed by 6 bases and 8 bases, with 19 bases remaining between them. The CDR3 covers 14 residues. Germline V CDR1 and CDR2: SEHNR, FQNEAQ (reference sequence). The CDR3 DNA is TGTGCCAGCAGTTATGCGGGACACCCTTTGGGCTACACCTTC. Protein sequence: CASSYAGHPLGYTF.

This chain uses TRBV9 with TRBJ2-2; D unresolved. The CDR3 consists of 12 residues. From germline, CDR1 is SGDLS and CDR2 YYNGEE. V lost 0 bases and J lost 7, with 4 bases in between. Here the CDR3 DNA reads TGTGCCAGCAGCGTAGACTACGGGGAGCTGTTTTTT. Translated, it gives CASSVDYGELFF.

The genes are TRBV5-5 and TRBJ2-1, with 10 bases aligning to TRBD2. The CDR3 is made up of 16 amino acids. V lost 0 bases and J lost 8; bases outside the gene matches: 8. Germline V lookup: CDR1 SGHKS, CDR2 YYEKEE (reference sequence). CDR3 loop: CASSLGSSGSLDEQFF. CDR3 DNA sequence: TGTGCCAGCAGCTTGGGGTCTAGCGGGAGTTTGGATGAGCAGTTCTTC.

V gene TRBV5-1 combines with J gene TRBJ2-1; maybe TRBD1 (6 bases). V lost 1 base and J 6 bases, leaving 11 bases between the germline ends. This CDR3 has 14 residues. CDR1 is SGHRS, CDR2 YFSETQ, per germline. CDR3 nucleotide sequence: TGCGCCAGCAGCTTGAACAGGGTTAGCAATGAGCAGTTCTTC. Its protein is CASSLNRVSNEQFF.

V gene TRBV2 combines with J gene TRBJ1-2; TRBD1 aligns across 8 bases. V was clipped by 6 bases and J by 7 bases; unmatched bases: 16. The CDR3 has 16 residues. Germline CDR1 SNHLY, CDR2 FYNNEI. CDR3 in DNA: TGTGCCAGCAGAAGACTTCCAGGGGGCGAGATCGCTGGCTACACCTTC. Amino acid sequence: CASRRLPGGEIAGYTF.

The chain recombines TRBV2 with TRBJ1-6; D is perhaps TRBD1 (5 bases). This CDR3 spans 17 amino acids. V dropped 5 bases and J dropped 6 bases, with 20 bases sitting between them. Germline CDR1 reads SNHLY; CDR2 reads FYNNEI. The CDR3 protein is CASSHIRPRGGNSPLHF. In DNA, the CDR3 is TGTGCCAGCAGTCATATCCGACCTCGCGGGGGTAATTCACCCCTCCACTTT.

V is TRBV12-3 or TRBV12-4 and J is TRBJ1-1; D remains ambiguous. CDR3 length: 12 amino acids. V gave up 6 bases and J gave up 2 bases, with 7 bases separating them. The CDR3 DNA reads TGTGCCAGCAGCGAGGGTAACACTGAAGCTTTCTTT. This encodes CASSEGNTEAFF.

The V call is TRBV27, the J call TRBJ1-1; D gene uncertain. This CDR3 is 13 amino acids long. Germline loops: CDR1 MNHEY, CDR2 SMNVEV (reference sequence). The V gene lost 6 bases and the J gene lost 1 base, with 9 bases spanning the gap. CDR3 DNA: TGTGCCAGCAGCCTCTTAAGGAACACTGAAGCTTTCTTT. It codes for CASSLLRNTEAFF.

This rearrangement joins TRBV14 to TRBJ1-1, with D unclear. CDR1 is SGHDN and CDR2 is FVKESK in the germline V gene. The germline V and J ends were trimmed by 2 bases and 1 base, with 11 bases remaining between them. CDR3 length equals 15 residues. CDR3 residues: CASSQSEWQNTEAFF. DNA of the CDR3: TGTGCCAGCAGCCAAAGTGAATGGCAGAACACTGAAGCTTTCTTT.

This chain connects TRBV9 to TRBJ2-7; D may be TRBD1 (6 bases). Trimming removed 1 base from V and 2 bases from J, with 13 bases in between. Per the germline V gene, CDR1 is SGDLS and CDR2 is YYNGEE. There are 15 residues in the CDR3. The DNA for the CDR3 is TGTGCCAGCAGCGTATATCCAGGGGCCACCTACGAGCAGTACTTC. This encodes CASSVYPGATYEQYF.

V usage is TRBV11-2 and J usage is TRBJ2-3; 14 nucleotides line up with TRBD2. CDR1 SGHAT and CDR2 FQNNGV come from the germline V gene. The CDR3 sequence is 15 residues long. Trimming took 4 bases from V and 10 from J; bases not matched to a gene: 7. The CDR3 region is CASSSTSGGAVAQYF. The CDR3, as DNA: TGTGCCAGCAGCTCGACTAGCGGGGGGGCCGTGGCGCAGTATTTT.

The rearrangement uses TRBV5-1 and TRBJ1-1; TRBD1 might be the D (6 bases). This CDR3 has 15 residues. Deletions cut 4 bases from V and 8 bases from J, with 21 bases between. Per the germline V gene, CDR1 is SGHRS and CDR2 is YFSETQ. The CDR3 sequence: CASSTMPDRQGEAFF. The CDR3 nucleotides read TGCGCCAGCAGCACAATGCCCGACAGGCAGGGGGAAGCTTTCTTT.

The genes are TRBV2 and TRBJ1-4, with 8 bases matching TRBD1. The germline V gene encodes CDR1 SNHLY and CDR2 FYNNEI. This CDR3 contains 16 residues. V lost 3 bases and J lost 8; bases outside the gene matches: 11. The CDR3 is CASSDPKQGVGEKLFF. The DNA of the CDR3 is TGTGCCAGCAGTGATCCCAAACAGGGGGTTGGAGAAAAACTGTTTTTT.

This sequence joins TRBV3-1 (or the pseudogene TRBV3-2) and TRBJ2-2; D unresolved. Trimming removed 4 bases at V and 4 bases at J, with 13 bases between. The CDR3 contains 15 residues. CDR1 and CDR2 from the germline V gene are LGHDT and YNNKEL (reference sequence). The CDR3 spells CASSRFEASTGELFF. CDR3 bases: TGTGCCAGCAGCCGTTTTGAGGCGAGCACCGGGGAGCTGTTTTTT.

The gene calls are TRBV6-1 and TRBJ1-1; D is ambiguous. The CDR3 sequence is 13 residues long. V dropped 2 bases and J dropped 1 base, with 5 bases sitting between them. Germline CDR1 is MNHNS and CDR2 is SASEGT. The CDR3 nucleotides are TGTGCCAGCAGTGAAAAGAAGAACACTGAAGCTTTCTTT. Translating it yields CASSEKKNTEAFF.

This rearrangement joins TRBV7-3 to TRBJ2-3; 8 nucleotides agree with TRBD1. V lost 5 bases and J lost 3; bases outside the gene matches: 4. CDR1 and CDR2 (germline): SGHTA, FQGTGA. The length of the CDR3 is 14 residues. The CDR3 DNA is TGTGCCAGCAGCCTGAGGACAGGGACAGATACGCAGTATTTT. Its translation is CASSLRTGTDTQYF.

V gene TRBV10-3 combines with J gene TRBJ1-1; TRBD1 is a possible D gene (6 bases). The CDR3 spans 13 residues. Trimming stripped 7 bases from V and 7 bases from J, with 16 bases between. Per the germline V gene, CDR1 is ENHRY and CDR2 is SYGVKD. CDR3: CAINPDSLGEAFF. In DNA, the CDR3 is TGTGCCATCAACCCGGACAGTTTGGGTGAAGCTTTCTTT.

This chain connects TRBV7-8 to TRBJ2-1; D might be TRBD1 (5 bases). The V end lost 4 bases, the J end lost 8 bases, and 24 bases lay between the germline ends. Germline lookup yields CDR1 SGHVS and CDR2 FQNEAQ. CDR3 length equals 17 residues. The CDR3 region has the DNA TGTGCCAGCAGCTATTCCGGATGGGGCCCGAGAGAGGATGAGCAGTTCTTC. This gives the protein CASSYSGWGPREDEQFF. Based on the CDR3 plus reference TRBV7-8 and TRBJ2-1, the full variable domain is GAGVSQSPRYKVAKRGQDVALRCDPISGHVSLFWYQQALGQGPEFLTYFQNEAQLDKSGLPSDRFFAERPEGSVSTLKIQRTQQEDSAVYLCASSYSGWGPREDEQFFGPGTRLTVL.

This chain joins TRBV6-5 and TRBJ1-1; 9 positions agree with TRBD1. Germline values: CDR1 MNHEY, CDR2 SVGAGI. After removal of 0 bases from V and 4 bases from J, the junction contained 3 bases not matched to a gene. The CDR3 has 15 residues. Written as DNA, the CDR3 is TGTGCCAGCAGTTACTCGTGGACAGGGGTCACTGAAGCTTTCTTT. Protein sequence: CASSYSWTGVTEAFF.

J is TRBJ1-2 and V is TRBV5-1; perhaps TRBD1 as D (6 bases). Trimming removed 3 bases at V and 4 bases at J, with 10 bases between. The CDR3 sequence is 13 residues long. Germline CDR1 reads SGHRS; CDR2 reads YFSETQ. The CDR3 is CASSSGQLYGYTF. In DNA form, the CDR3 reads TGCGCCAGCAGCTCCGGACAGCTCTATGGCTACACCTTC.

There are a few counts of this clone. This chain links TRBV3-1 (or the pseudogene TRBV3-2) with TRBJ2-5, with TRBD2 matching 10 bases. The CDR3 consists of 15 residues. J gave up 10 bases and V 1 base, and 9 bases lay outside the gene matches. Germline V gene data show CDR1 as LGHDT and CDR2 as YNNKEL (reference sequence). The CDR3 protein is CASSQVGLAESGQYF. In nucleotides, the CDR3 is TGTGCCAGCAGCCAAGTCGGACTAGCGGAAAGTGGCCAGTACTTC.

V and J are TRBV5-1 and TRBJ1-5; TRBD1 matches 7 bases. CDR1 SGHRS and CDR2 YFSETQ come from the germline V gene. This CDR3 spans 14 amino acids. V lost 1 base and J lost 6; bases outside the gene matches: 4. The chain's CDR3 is CASSLTGEGQPQHF. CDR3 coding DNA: TGCGCCAGCAGCTTGACAGGGGAGGGTCAGCCCCAGCATTTT.